This paragraph reports one TCR beta chain. In the original analysis: Amplification of reference gene primers was used by the study to estimate nucleated cell counts. Sequenced by immunoSEQ multiplex PCR; TCRdb stores in-frame clones only, minus some. The V and J calls and the clone size are those of that table, but D and trimming were determined from the DNA. The repertoire includes roughly 200,000 clones, around nine tenths of them detected once, and about 0.96% sits in the top ten. The source of the sample is a study of blood T cell repertoires in COVID-19. Turning to the study itself: Sites across the United States, Italy and Spain contributed samples from acute and convalescent COVID-19. Sample material is recorded as cDNA or gDNA derived from T cells, B-cell-depleted T cells, or PBMCs.

The CDR3 is 15 amino acids. Germline V CDR1 and CDR2: MNHEY, SVGEGT. Trimming took off 5 bases at V and 11 bases at J, with 22 bases between the two ends. The TCR was taken from a woman under 30 who had recovered from COVID-19. The V call is TRBV6-2 or TRBV6-3, the J call TRBJ2-1; D is perhaps TRBD2 (7 bases). Sequencing was carried out using peripheral blood. Here the CDR3 reads CASSTHRGGINKQFF. The CDR3 DNA reads TGTGCCAGCAGTACCCATAGGGGGGGCATCAACAAGCAGTTCTTC.